The clone carrying this TCR beta chain was counted a few times. The antigen remains unidentified. Germline V gives CDR1 MNHEY, CDR2 SVGEGT. Trimming took 0 bases from V and 2 from J; bases not matched to a gene: 8. The CDR3 length is 18 residues. This sample is drawn from a study of blood T cells in healthy people across ages. Study conclusions and caveats: Relative to aged donors, long-lived donors carried more naive CD4+ cells and displayed higher diversity.

A sample-barcoded 5' primer and a J-beta primer mix were used in a second PCR of roughly 7 to 12 cycles. MiXCR was run by TCRdb on the 5' RACE reads, yielding one entry per CDR3 protein. The data show over a million distinct CDR3 sequences, with almost 60% seen just once and 6.5% to 8.5% held by the top ten. Approximately 9 milliliters was the volume of peripheral blood drawn from each donor. Specimen: blood. The chain joins TRBV6-2 or TRBV6-3 to TRBJ2-3, with 10 bases that match TRBD2. This sequence was found in a man in his late teens or twenties in good health. In nucleotides, the CDR3 is TGTGCCAGCAGTTACTCTATCCTAGCGGGGGAGACCACAGATACGCAGTATTTT. It is translated as CASSYSILAGETTDTQYF.